The 20 T cell receptor beta chains below all came from one sample that was sequenced in a study of T cell responses to AZD1222 COVID-19 vaccine. The assay was immunoSEQ multiplex PCR, and TCRdb's table has in-frame clones only and misses some. This sample carries over 85,000 clones, roughly 90% of them seen once, and the ten largest clones take 15%. The sample consisted of peripheral blood, taken 28 days after the second AZD1222 dose. Source of these receptors: an adult who received the AZD1222 COVID-19 vaccine.

The chain couples TRBV5-5 to TRBJ2-2; the D gene is possibly TRBD1 (6 bases). The CDR3 extends over 16 amino acids. CDR1 is SGHKS and CDR2 is YYEKEE in the germline V gene (reference sequence). Trimming took 4 bases from V and 4 from J, leaving 17 bases between them. The CDR3 DNA reads as TGTGCCAGCAGCGAACAGGGTTCGCTGAGCACCGGGGAGCTGTTTTTT. Translation gives CASSEQGSLSTGELFF.

The rearrangement uses TRBV14 and TRBJ2-2, with 7 bases that match TRBD1. The germline CDR1 and CDR2 sequences are SGHDN and FVKESK. Trimming took 4 bases from V and 2 from J; bases not matched to a gene: 13. CDR3 size: 18 residues. CDR3 DNA: TGTGCCAGCAGCCCACAAACTCCGGGACAGATAAACACCGGGGAGCTGTTTTTT. Translating it yields CASSPQTPGQINTGELFF.

This clone has just a few counts. This chain links TRBV11-2 with TRBJ2-6, with D perhaps TRBD1 (6 bases). The V and J ends lost 5 bases and 1 base respectively, with 9 bases between them. Germline V gene lookup returns CDR1 SGHAT and CDR2 FQNNGV. CDR3 size: 15 residues. The DNA of the CDR3 is TGTGCCAGCAGCGAACAGGGATCTGGGGCCAACGTCCTGACTTTC. Its translation is CASSEQGSGANVLTF. Full variable domain (missing parts from reference TRBV11-2 and TRBJ2-6): EAGVAQSPRYKIIEKRQSVAFWCNPISGHATLYWYQQILGQGPKLLIQFQNNGVVDDSQLPKDRFSAERLKGVDSTLKIQPAKLEDSAVYLCASSEQGSGANVLTFGAGSRLTVL.

This clone was picked up one time. The DNA of the CDR3 is TGTGCCAGCAGCCAAGAACTAACAGGTGGAAACACCATATATTTT. It yields the protein CASSQELTGGNTIYF. This chain links TRBV4-2 with TRBJ1-3; TRBD1 might be the D (5 bases). There are 15 residues in the CDR3. Germline V gene sequence: CDR1 LGHNA, CDR2 YNFKEQ. Trimming pared 0 bases from V and 3 bases from J, leaving 9 bases between.

This clone has only a few counts. The chain employs TRBV4-2 and TRBJ1-4; D is perhaps TRBD1 (5 bases). CDR1 and CDR2 from the germline V gene are LGHNA and YNFKEQ. The length of the CDR3 is 16 residues. V lost 1 base and J lost 4, with 13 bases in between. The CDR3 region is CASSQVGATGNEKLFF. The CDR3 nucleotides read TGTGCCAGCAGCCAAGTAGGGGCAACGGGTAATGAAAAACTGTTTTTT.

This sequence joins TRBV7-8 and TRBJ1-5; D ambiguous. The CDR3 totals 16 residues. V shed 5 bases and J shed 5 bases, with 19 bases lying between them. Germline-derived CDR1 and CDR2 are SGHVS and FQNEAQ. For the CDR3, the DNA is TGTGCCAGCAGCCCCATGGGAGGGCAGACCGATCAGCCCCAGCATTTT. Translating it yields CASSPMGGQTDQPQHF.

The V and J genes are TRBV9 and TRBJ2-2; D is possibly TRBD2 (6 bases). The V end was cut by 3 bases, the J end by 2 bases, with 17 bases between. The length of the CDR3 is 17 residues. Germline CDR1 reads SGDLS; CDR2 reads YYNGEE. This CDR3 reads CASSARASGTNTGELFF. The CDR3 nucleotides read TGTGCCAGCAGCGCCAGAGCTTCCGGGACTAACACCGGGGAGCTGTTTTTT.

CDR3 in amino acids: CASSLGENEQFF. The CDR3 DNA follows: TGTGCCAGCAGCTTAGGAGAAAATGAGCAGTTCTTC. V and J are TRBV7-9 and TRBJ2-1; D gene ambiguous. The CDR3 has 12 residues. V shed 1 base and J shed 7 bases, with 5 bases lying between them. Germline V gives CDR1 SEHNR, CDR2 FQNEAQ (reference sequence).

The chain links TRBV4-1 to TRBJ1-6, with a tentative D call TRBD1 (5 bases). This CDR3 is 15 amino acids long. V was clipped by 4 bases and J by 9 bases, with 16 bases between them. CDR1 MGHRA and CDR2 YSYEKL come from the germline V gene. CDR3 sequence (DNA): TGCGCCAGCAGCCTTAAGGGGCATGAGGGTTCACCCCTCCACTTT. It translates to CASSLKGHEGSPLHF.

The V and J genes are TRBV18 and TRBJ1-2, with unresolved D. The CDR3 sequence is 15 residues long. Germline V gene data show CDR1 as KGHSH and CDR2 as LQKENI. Between the trimmed V and J ends, which lost 3 bases and 4 bases, there was a span of 15 bases. CDR3 residues: CASSPSQKLGYGYTF. As DNA, the CDR3 is TGTGCCAGCTCACCTAGCCAAAAACTGGGCTATGGCTACACCTTC.

The V gene is TRBV19, the J gene TRBJ2-3; 9 bases map to TRBD2. J was trimmed by 1 base and V by 7 bases; bases with no gene match: 12. There are 17 residues in the CDR3. The germline V gene has CDR1 LNHDA and CDR2 SQIVND (reference sequence). The CDR3 here is CASNRGVASGGTDTQYF. The CDR3 DNA reads as TGTGCCAGTAATAGAGGGGTTGCTAGCGGGGGCACAGATACGCAGTATTTT.

The chain joins TRBV7-3 to TRBJ2-3; D ambiguous. The ends were cut back, 0 bases at V and 6 bases at J, with 10 bases in the middle. CDR3 length: 14 amino acids. Germline lookup yields CDR1 SGHTA and CDR2 FQGTGA. The CDR3 loop reads CASSLTPGPDTQYF. The DNA for the CDR3 is TGTGCCAGCAGCTTAACTCCGGGCCCGGATACGCAGTATTTT.

The chain has TRBV5-1 and TRBJ2-7; weak D call: TRBD1 (6 bases). This CDR3 spans 13 amino acids. Deletions cut 7 bases from V and 7 bases from J, with 18 bases between. Germline V gene sequence: CDR1 SGHRS, CDR2 YFSETQ. CDR3 in DNA: TGCGCCAGCGGAACAGGGAACACCGGGGAGCAGTACTTC. Encoded protein: CASGTGNTGEQYF.

The CDR3 DNA sequence: TGTGCCAGCACCAGACAGGGGCCATCAGTGTATGGCTACACCTTC. This translates into CASTRQGPSVYGYTF. The chain employs TRBV5-5 and TRBJ1-2; TRBD1 agrees at 8 bases. The CDR3 consists of 15 residues. Germline CDR1 SGHKS, CDR2 YYEKEE (reference sequence). Trimming removed 6 bases from V and 5 bases from J; junction bases left unmatched: 12.

The chain carries TRBV28 and TRBJ1-1; TRBD1 matches at 12 bases. Germline V gives CDR1 MDHEN, CDR2 SYDVKM. V was pared by 4 bases and J by 4 bases, with 10 bases of the junction left unmatched. There are 17 residues in the CDR3. The CDR3, as DNA: TGTGCCAGCAGTTGGGTATCGGGACAGGGGGCCTCCACTGAAGCTTTCTTT. As protein: CASSWVSGQGASTEAFF.

This rearrangement joins TRBV28 to TRBJ2-5; D could derive from TRBD1 or TRBD2 (5 bases each). Germline V gene lookup returns CDR1 MDHEN and CDR2 SYDVKM. The CDR3 runs to 14 residues. V was cut by 7 bases and J by 7 bases, with 19 bases left in between. The CDR3 DNA is TGTGCCAGCACCACTAACGGGGCCTTGGGGACCCAGTACTTC. Its protein product is CASTTNGALGTQYF.

In its sample, this clone was seen once. This chain joins TRBV5-1 and TRBJ2-2; no firm D call. V was trimmed by 0 bases and J by 8 bases, leaving 8 bases between them. Germline V CDR1 and CDR2: SGHRS, YFSETQ. The CDR3 runs 13 residues. The CDR3 DNA follows: TGCGCCAGCAGCTTGGAGTCCGCGGGGGAGCTGTTTTTT. It specifies CASSLESAGELFF. Full variable domain (rest looked up from reference TRBV5-1 and TRBJ2-2): KAGVTQTPRYLIKTRGQQVTLSCSPISGHRSVSWYQQTPGQGLQFLFEYFSETQRNKGNFPGRFSGRQFSNSRSEMNVSTLELGDSALYLCASSLESAGELFFGEGSRLTVL.

The rearrangement uses TRBV12-3 or TRBV12-4 and TRBJ1-2; TRBD1 matches 10 bases. J lost 6 bases, V lost 4 bases, and 2 bases had no gene match. The CDR3 has 13 amino acids. For the CDR3, the DNA is TGTGCCAGCAGTTGGGGGACAGGGGATGGCTACACCTTC. This codes for CASSWGTGDGYTF.

This clone was seen only once. The V call is TRBV7-3, the J call TRBJ1-1; no clear D. CDR3 size: 13 residues. Per germline, CDR1 SGHTA and CDR2 FQGTGA. V lost 3 bases, J lost 1 base, and 6 bases lay in between. In nucleotides, the CDR3 is TGTGCCAGCAGCTTGAGGTCGAACACTGAAGCTTTCTTT. Amino acids: CASSLRSNTEAFF. The full variable domain, its missing parts supplied by reference TRBV7-3 and TRBJ1-1, is GAGVSQTPSNKVTEKGKYVELRCDPISGHTALYWYRQSLGQGPEFLIYFQGTGAADDSGLPNDRFFAVRPEGSVSTLKIQRTERGDSAVYLCASSLRSNTEAFFGQGTRLTVV.

This chain links TRBV7-3 with TRBJ1-2; maybe TRBD1 (5 bases). Germline V gene lookup returns CDR1 SGHTA and CDR2 FQGTGA. CDR3 length: 15 amino acids. Trimming removed 1 base at V and 6 bases at J, with 15 bases between. CDR3 DNA: TGTGCCAGCAGCTTAAGAGGCGACAGTTTGAATGGCTACACCTTC. The encoded protein is CASSLRGDSLNGYTF.